These 14 T cell receptor beta chains came from one sample sequenced in a study of cytomegalovirus exposure and HLA in healthy donors. The PCR employed 60 Vbeta primers together with 13 Jbeta primers. Assay used: immunoSEQ multiplex PCR; TCRdb lists only in-frame clones, some missing. This table holds 90,000 to 140,000 clones, under 85% found once. The specimen was PBMCs. These receptors were obtained from a man younger than 40 in good health and CMV-seronegative.

This clone was counted a single time. The chain couples TRBV5-1 to TRBJ1-2, with D possibly TRBD1 on 6 matching bases. V was clipped by 4 bases and J by 4 bases, with 14 bases between them. Germline loops: CDR1 SGHRS, CDR2 YFSETQ. The CDR3 extends over 14 amino acids. Written as DNA, the CDR3 is TGCGCCAGCAGCGTATCCAGACAGGCCTATGGCTACACCTTC. It yields the protein CASSVSRQAYGYTF.

This clone was detected only a few times. This chain connects TRBV7-9 to TRBJ2-7; D is undetermined. The V gene's germline CDR1 is SEHNR and CDR2 FQNEAQ (reference sequence). The CDR3 runs 12 residues. V lost 5 bases, J lost 4 bases, and 9 bases lay in between. The CDR3, as DNA: TGTGCCAGCAGCCCCCCGACTTACGAGCAGTACTTC. Residues: CASSPPTYEQYF.

The chain links TRBV6-6 to TRBJ1-2; 10 nucleotides match TRBD1. The CDR3 is 13 residues long. The V gene end was trimmed by 5 bases and the J gene end by 8 bases; junction bases not matched to a gene: 5. Per germline, CDR1 MNHNY and CDR2 SVGAGI (reference sequence). CDR3 sequence (DNA): TGTGCCAGCAGTGGTGGACAGGGGGTGGGCTACACCTTC. The encoded protein is CASSGGQGVGYTF.

J is TRBJ1-1 and V is TRBV6-1, with 8 nucleotides matching TRBD1. J was trimmed by 8 bases and V by 4 bases; bases with no gene match: 6. The V gene's germline CDR1 is MNHNS and CDR2 SASEGT. The CDR3 has 13 amino acids. CDR3 in amino acids: CASSGSDRVEAFF. DNA of the CDR3: TGTGCCAGCAGTGGATCGGACAGGGTGGAAGCTTTCTTT.

The V gene is TRBV6-5, the J gene TRBJ1-1; D ambiguous. CDR1 MNHEY and CDR2 SVGAGI come from the germline V gene. CDR3 length: 13 residues. V shed 7 bases and J shed 1 base, with 10 bases lying between them. The CDR3 is CASTKSGNTEAFF. The CDR3 DNA reads as TGTGCCAGCACCAAGTCAGGGAACACTGAAGCTTTCTTT.

The CDR3 loop reads CSVEERGPTNEKLFF. The CDR3 DNA is TGCAGCGTTGAGGAGAGGGGGCCAACTAATGAAAAACTGTTTTTT. This chain uses TRBV29-1 with TRBJ1-4, with 7 bases matching TRBD1. Germline CDR1 and CDR2: SQVTM and ANQGSEA. V shed 3 bases and J 0 bases; nucleotides not matched to a gene: 4. CDR3 size: 15 residues.

The chain couples TRBV28 to TRBJ1-3; unclear D gene. The CDR3 has 16 amino acids. Germline V gives CDR1 MDHEN, CDR2 SYDVKM. The ends were cut back, 6 bases at V and 0 bases at J, with 15 bases in the middle. The CDR3 DNA is TGTGCCAGCAGACCTCTCGGACTGGGCTCTGGAAACACCATATATTTT. Translated: CASRPLGLGSGNTIYF.

This clone came up once. J is TRBJ1-6 and V is TRBV5-4; D unresolved. This CDR3 is 19 amino acids long. The germline V gene has CDR1 SGHNT and CDR2 YYREEE (reference sequence). Between the trimmed V and J ends, which lost 0 bases and 2 bases, there was a span of 18 bases. For the CDR3, the DNA is TGTGCCAGCAGCTTGGTCACACTCACACATAGCGCCTATAATTCACCCCTCCACTTT. Translation: CASSLVTLTHSAYNSPLHF. Drawing the rest from reference TRBV5-4 and TRBJ1-6, the complete variable domain is ETGVTQSPTHLIKTRGQQVTLRCSSQSGHNTVSWYQQALGQGPQFIFQYYREEENGRGNFPPRFSGLQFPNYSSELNVNALELDDSALYLCASSLVTLTHSAYNSPLHFGNGTRLTVT.

This clone was observed once. The CDR3, as DNA: TGTGCCAGCAGACGGGAAGAATTTAGCTCCTACGAGCAGTACTTC. Its translation is CASRREEFSSYEQYF. The chain couples TRBV27 to TRBJ2-7; tentative D call: TRBD2 (5 bases). Germline values: CDR1 MNHEY, CDR2 SMNVEV (reference sequence). The germline V and J ends were trimmed by 6 bases and 0 bases, with 15 bases remaining between them. The CDR3 extends over 15 amino acids.

This clone was seen more than once but under ten times. The chain couples TRBV11-2 to TRBJ1-4, with TRBD1 identical over 7 bases. With V trimmed by 1 base and J by 7 bases, 6 bases remained unmatched. The germline V gene has CDR1 SGHAT and CDR2 FQNNGV. The CDR3 contains 15 residues. CDR3 sequence: CASSLGGTVPEKLFF. In DNA form, the CDR3 reads TGTGCCAGCAGCTTAGGCGGGACAGTCCCTGAAAAACTGTTTTTT. The variable domain in full, with the rest retrieved from reference TRBV11-2 and TRBJ1-4, is EAGVAQSPRYKIIEKRQSVAFWCNPISGHATLYWYQQILGQGPKLLIQFQNNGVVDDSQLPKDRFSAERLKGVDSTLKIQPAKLEDSAVYLCASSLGGTVPEKLFFGSGTQLSVL.

The V and J genes are TRBV9 and TRBJ2-3; a possible D gene is TRBD1 (6 bases). Trimming took 0 bases from V and 6 from J, leaving 20 bases between them. From germline, CDR1 is SGDLS and CDR2 YYNGEE. This CDR3 region has 17 residues. The CDR3 spells CASSVGVGDNSGDTQYF. The CDR3 coding sequence is TGTGCCAGCAGCGTAGGCGTGGGGGACAACTCCGGGGATACGCAGTATTTT.

The rearrangement joins TRBV29-1 to TRBJ1-1, with D uncertain. Deletions cut 3 bases from V and 0 bases from J, with 8 bases between. CDR1 and CDR2 (germline): SQVTM, ANQGSEA. The CDR3 extends over 13 amino acids. DNA of the CDR3: TGCAGCGTTGATAGGCGGATGAACACTGAAGCTTTCTTT. It codes for CSVDRRMNTEAFF.

J is TRBJ2-2 and V is TRBV19; weak D call: TRBD2 (5 bases). The V gene lost 3 bases and the J gene lost 3 bases, with 8 bases spanning the gap. CDR3 length: 14 amino acids. CDR1 and CDR2 (germline): LNHDA, SQIVND (reference sequence). The CDR3: CASSITGYTGELFF. CDR3 nucleotide sequence: TGTGCCAGTAGTATCACGGGGTACACCGGGGAGCTGTTTTTT.

In this sample, this clone turned up a few times. This sequence joins TRBV6-5 and TRBJ1-6; 10 positions agree with TRBD1. The CDR3 consists of 14 residues. Trimming removed 6 bases from V and 9 bases from J; junction bases left unmatched: 5. CDR1 and CDR2 from the germline V gene are MNHEY and SVGAGI. This chain's CDR3 is CASRTGGGGSPLHF. The CDR3 bases are TGTGCCAGCAGGACAGGGGGCGGGGGTTCACCCCTCCACTTT.